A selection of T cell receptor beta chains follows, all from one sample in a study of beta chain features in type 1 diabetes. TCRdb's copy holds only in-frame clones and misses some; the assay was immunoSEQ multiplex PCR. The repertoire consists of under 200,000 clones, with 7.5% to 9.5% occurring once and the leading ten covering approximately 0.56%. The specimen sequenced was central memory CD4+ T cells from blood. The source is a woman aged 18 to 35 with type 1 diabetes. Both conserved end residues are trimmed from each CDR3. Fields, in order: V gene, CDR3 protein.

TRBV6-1 ASSESQGPNYGYT
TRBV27 ASSFTGTNYEQY
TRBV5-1 ATQSGTGGNYGYT
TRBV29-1 SVRAASNQPQH
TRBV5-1 ASSLGSAGGLSYEQY
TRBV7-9 ATPAGLGLDTQY
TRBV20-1 SARGMAEQY
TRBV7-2 ASSPQQGPYNEQF
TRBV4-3 ASSQGAVGGNSPLH
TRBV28 ASGSGSRDEQF
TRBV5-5 ASSLPAGELF
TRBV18 ASSPAGDEQY
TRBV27 ASSPRTFADNEQF
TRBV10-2 ASSASGNYEQY
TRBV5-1 ASSSDFNQPQH
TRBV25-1 ASTMTGNYGYT
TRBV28 ASLSQVTYEQY
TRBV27 ASSSPGGGYGYT
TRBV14 ASSQDGRGNSYEQY
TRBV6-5 ASSTGQGVSPLH
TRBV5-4 ASSDPETGGSTDTQY
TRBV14 ASSQDRWQGETQY
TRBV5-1 ASSLAGDRADGYT
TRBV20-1 SAREIDTQY